These 7 T cell receptor beta chains were sequenced from one sample in a study of shared T cell receptors in the human thymus. Measured with immunoSEQ multiplex PCR; TCRdb has only the in-frame clones, and not every one. Of about 610,000 clones in the sample, approximately 87% are singletons; the top ten hold about 0.01%. These data were likewise used in another study, on human thymus T cells.

Sequencing was carried out using thymocytes. The receptors derive from a boy under two years old with a congenital heart defect.

The chain couples TRBV5-1 to TRBJ2-3; the D gene is possibly TRBD2 (5 bases). Germline CDR1 reads SGHRS; CDR2 reads YFSETQ. Trimming shortened V by 3 bases and J by 10 bases, and 9 bases separated the two germline ends. CDR3 length: 11 residues. The CDR3 coding sequence is TGCGCCAGCAGCTCCCGGGGATCGCAGTATTTT. This encodes CASSSRGSQYF.

This chain joins TRBV2 and TRBJ2-1; 11 bases line up with TRBD2. V dropped 2 bases and J dropped 5; count of bases not matched to a gene: 8. The germline gives CDR1 SNHLY, CDR2 FYNNEI. The length of the CDR3 is 17 residues. CDR3 in amino acids: CASSEFPTSGTHNEQFF. The CDR3 coding sequence is TGTGCCAGCAGTGAATTCCCGACTAGCGGGACCCACAATGAGCAGTTCTTC.

In its sample, this clone was seen a few times. V and J are TRBV4-3 and TRBJ2-5; possible D gene TRBD1, 7 bases. CDR1 LGHNA and CDR2 YSLEER come from the germline V gene. V lost 2 bases to trimming and J lost 5 bases, with 12 bases between them. The CDR3 runs to 14 residues. The CDR3 here is CASSQQGGGETQYF. DNA of the CDR3: TGCGCCAGCAGCCAACAGGGGGGCGGGGAGACCCAGTACTTC.

V gene TRBV5-1 combines with J gene TRBJ2-7, with D unclear. The germline V gene has CDR1 SGHRS and CDR2 YFSETQ. The V gene lost 4 bases and the J gene lost 1 base, with 15 bases spanning the gap. The CDR3 is 15 residues long. CDR3 sequence reads: CASSPYSARSYEQYF. CDR3 DNA: TGCGCCAGCAGCCCATACTCCGCCAGGTCCTACGAGCAGTACTTC.

The chain combines TRBV27 with TRBJ2-1; D not certain. Deletions cut 7 bases from V and 4 bases from J, with 11 bases between. This CDR3 region has 13 residues. The V gene's germline CDR1 is MNHEY and CDR2 SMNVEV (reference sequence). Written as DNA, the CDR3 is TGTGCCAGCACCTCTACGTTGTACAATGAGCAGTTCTTC. This gives the protein CASTSTLYNEQFF.

This clone was counted a single time. The chain combines TRBV19 with TRBJ2-7; TRBD1 might be the D (6 bases). V shed 4 bases and J shed 0 bases, with 10 bases lying between them. The germline CDR1 and CDR2 sequences are LNHDA and SQIVND (reference sequence). This CDR3 region has 14 residues. CDR3 nucleotide sequence: TGTGCCAGTAGTAACCGGGACAACTCCTACGAGCAGTACTTC. This sequence encodes CASSNRDNSYEQYF. Using reference TRBV19 and TRBJ2-7 for the parts outside the CDR3, the full variable domain is DGGITQSPKYLFRKEGQNVTLSCEQNLNHDAMYWYRQDPGQGLRLIYYSQIVNDFQKGDIAEGYSVSREKKESFPLTVTSAQKNPTAFYLCASSNRDNSYEQYFGPGTRLTVT.

The count of this clone is one. The CDR3, as DNA: TGCGCCAGCAGCCAAGTTACAGGGCTTACGACGGCATCCGGGGAGCTGTTTTTT. Residues: CASSQVTGLTTASGELFF. The chain links TRBV4-3 to TRBJ2-2; weak D call: TRBD1 (6 bases). The CDR3 runs 18 residues. V lost 1 base and J 6 bases, leaving 21 bases between the germline ends. Per germline, CDR1 LGHNA and CDR2 YSLEER.